Below, 2 T cell receptor beta chains from the same sample are listed, as sequenced in a study of blood T cell repertoires in COVID-19. The assay was immunoSEQ multiplex PCR, and TCRdb's table has in-frame clones only and misses some. The table includes 350,000 to 450,000 clones, 85% detected once. The sample taken for sequencing was peripheral blood. These TCRs come from a woman between 18 and 29 years old with acute or convalescent COVID-19.

The V gene is TRBV7-8, the J gene TRBJ2-2; the D gene is possibly TRBD2 (6 bases). V lost 0 bases and J lost 7, with 15 bases in between. This CDR3 region has 16 residues. CDR1 SGHVS and CDR2 FQNEAQ come from the germline V gene. The CDR3 sequence is CASSLAASGEFGELFF. The CDR3 DNA reads TGTGCCAGCAGCTTAGCCGCTTCGGGAGAGTTCGGGGAGCTGTTTTTT.

This chain uses TRBV6-4 with TRBJ2-2, with 9 nucleotides matching TRBD1. Germline loops: CDR1 MRHNA, CDR2 SNTAGT. The CDR3 extends over 19 amino acids. The junction had 15 bases not matched to a gene; V was cut back by 0 bases and J by 7 bases. This CDR3 is CASSDSDFFLGQGSGELFF. CDR3 coding DNA: TGTGCCAGCAGTGACTCGGATTTCTTTTTGGGACAGGGTAGCGGGGAGCTGTTTTTT.